This T cell receptor beta chain was identified during a study of T-cell reconstitution after alpha-beta-depleted transplantation in children. CDR3 length equals 13 residues. Trimming took off 6 bases at V and 9 bases at J, with 14 bases between the two ends. Unique molecular identifiers were built into the TCRbeta library. TCRdb reprocessed the PCR reads with MiXCR, giving one entry per CDR3 protein. Here the sample spans about 610,000 distinct CDR3 sequences, about 10% being singletons. In this sample, this clonotype turned up many times. The chain uses TRBV12-3 or TRBV12-4 and TRBJ2-2; D is possibly TRBD2 (5 bases). The sample consisted of PBMCs from the stem cell graft donor, taken from the stem cell graft. The sequence was obtained from a human donor who donated a stem cell graft to a child with acute myeloid leukemia. CDR3 region: CASSHLEGRELFF. CDR3 sequence (DNA): TGTGCCAGCAGCCACCTTGAGGGCCGGGAGCTGTTTTTT.